The rows below give T cell receptor beta chains drawn from one sample of a study of T-cell memory formation after mild COVID-19. One entry per CDR3 protein results from TCRdb running MiXCR on the 5' RACE reads. Of just under 550,000 distinct CDR3 sequences detected, about a fifth appear once; the ten largest clones hold 12%. Sequencing used PBMCs or a T cell subset sorted from them (not recorded which). Source of these receptors: an adult woman who had mild COVID-19 (a few samples of this study predate the infection). Cell type and time point are not known. Both conserved end residues are part of each CDR3. A D gene is named only where the DNA matches it firmly. Some rows mark clone size as missing; the rest say once, few, many or name a class of expanded clone.

j_call v_call clone_size d_call cdr3_aa cdr3_nt
TRBJ2-4 TRBV6-2/TRBV6-3 NA NA CASSSQAGMKNIQYF TGTGCCAGCAGTTCCCAAGCGGGCATGAAAAACATTCAGTACTTC
TRBJ1-2 TRBV20-1 NA TRBD1 CSARAGTGVGAYGYTF TGCAGTGCTAGAGCCGGGACAGGGGTGGGGGCCTATGGCTACACCTTC
TRBJ2-1 TRBV5-1 many TRBD1 CASSLSRDRGLDEQFF TGCGCCAGCAGCTTGTCCCGGGACAGGGGGCTCGATGAGCAGTTCTTC
TRBJ2-7 TRBV6-2/TRBV6-3 once TRBD2 CASRESSGRAYEQYF TGTGCCAGCAGAGAATCTAGCGGGAGGGCCTACGAGCAGTACTTC
TRBJ2-3 TRBV7-2 few TRBD1 CASSFLGVWTGARAGGTDTQYF TGTGCCAGCAGCTTTTTAGGGGTATGGACAGGGGCGAGAGCCGGGGGCACAGATACGCAGTATTTT
TRBJ2-7 TRBV12-3/TRBV12-4 NA TRBD2 CASRASGNYEQYF TGTGCCAGCCGGGCTAGCGGTAACTACGAGCAGTACTTC
TRBJ2-5 TRBV7-2 NA NA CASIPPSQETQYF TGTGCCAGCATCCCCCCGAGCCAAGAGACCCAGTACTTC
TRBJ2-2 TRBV6-2/TRBV6-3 many TRBD2 CASVAGLTGELFF TGTGCCAGCGTAGCGGGATTGACCGGGGAGCTGTTTTTT
TRBJ2-7 TRBV3-1 NA TRBD2 CASSQWQRGGIEQYF TGTGCCAGCAGCCAATGGCAGCGGGGGGGCATCGAGCAGTACTTC
TRBJ2-1 TRBV7-8 few TRBD1 CASSFTRQGNEQFF TGTGCCAGCAGCTTCACCCGACAGGGCAATGAGCAGTTCTTC
TRBJ2-5 TRBV9 NA TRBD2 CASSALRLAGSETQYF TGTGCCAGCAGCGCACTACGACTAGCGGGGTCCGAGACCCAGTACTTC
TRBJ2-1 TRBV30 once TRBD1 CAWSVPYRGEQFF TGTGCCTGGAGTGTACCTTACAGGGGTGAGCAGTTCTTC
TRBJ2-7 TRBV27 many NA CASSLRPNYEQYF TGTGCCAGCAGTTTAAGGCCTAACTACGAGCAGTACTTC
TRBJ2-5 TRBV7-9 NA NA CASSLAPILQETQYF TGTGCCAGCAGCTTAGCCCCGATCTTACAAGAGACCCAGTACTTC
TRBJ2-6 TRBV7-3 few TRBD2 CASSFGSLAGAGANVLTF TGTGCCAGCAGCTTCGGGTCACTAGCGGGGGCTGGGGCCAACGTCCTGACTTTC
TRBJ1-3 TRBV7-6 NA NA CASLDSNELRNTIYF TGTGCCAGCTTGGACAGTAACGAGCTGAGAAACACCATATATTTT
TRBJ1-5 TRBV6-2/TRBV6-3 few NA CASSHNPGKLRGNQPQHF TGTGCCAGCAGCCATAATCCAGGAAAACTGAGGGGCAATCAGCCCCAGCATTTT
TRBJ2-2 TRBV6-6 NA NA CASSYGAGELFF TGTGCCAGCAGTTACGGGGCCGGGGAGCTGTTTTTT
TRBJ1-2 TRBV5-1 few NA CASSPGPSANYGYTF TGCGCCAGCAGCCCAGGACCTTCAGCTAACTATGGCTACACCTTC
TRBJ2-7 TRBV10-3 NA NA CAPLGEQYF TGTGCCCCGTTGGGCGAGCAGTACTTC
TRBJ2-4 TRBV7-3 many NA CASSLGPTNIQYF TGTGCCAGCAGCTTAGGACCGACTAACATTCAGTACTTC
TRBJ2-5 TRBV12-3/TRBV12-4 many NA CASSWNGETQYF TGTGCCAGCAGTTGGAACGGTGAGACCCAGTACTTC
TRBJ2-1 TRBV5-1 NA TRBD2 CASSSVAGVWAEQFF TGCGCCAGCAGCTCCGTAGCGGGAGTATGGGCTGAGCAGTTCTTC
TRBJ2-3 TRBV21-1 many NA CASSKVGGTDTQYF TGTGCCAGCAGCAAAGTTGGGGGCACAGATACGCAGTATTTT
TRBJ2-1 TRBV6-5 few NA CASSYTGTGEYNEQFF TGTGCCAGCAGTTACACCGGGACGGGGGAGTACAATGAGCAGTTCTTC
TRBJ2-3 TRBV15 NA NA CATRTEYSSTDTQYF TGTGCCACCAGGACAGAATATTCTAGCACAGATACGCAGTATTTT
TRBJ1-6 TRBV12-3/TRBV12-4 few NA CASKEGTRYSPLHF TGTGCCAGCAAGGAGGGGACAAGATATTCACCCCTCCACTTT